Each of the 8 T cell receptor beta chains below was sequenced from the same sample in a study of blood T cell repertoires in COVID-19. Sequencing was performed with immunoSEQ multiplex PCR; in TCRdb, only in-frame clones are kept and a portion is missing. The table lists about 140,000 clones, about 79% of them singletons, with approximately 10% in the top ten. Sequencing input: peripheral blood. The receptors derive from a man aged 60-69 years with active or convalescent COVID-19.

The chain combines TRBV6-5 with TRBJ1-4; 8 bases agree with TRBD1. This CDR3 has 14 amino acids. Germline CDR1 and CDR2: MNHEY and SVGAGI. V dropped 6 bases and J dropped 7; count of bases not matched to a gene: 7. CDR3 in amino acids: CASSFDRGSEKLFF. The DNA of the CDR3 is TGTGCCAGCAGCTTTGACAGGGGATCTGAAAAACTGTTTTTT.

The rearrangement links TRBV14 to TRBJ2-7, with a weak D call TRBD1 (6 bases). V was clipped by 3 bases and J by 8 bases, with 11 bases between them. This CDR3 is 12 amino acids long. The germline gives CDR1 SGHDN, CDR2 FVKESK. This chain's CDR3 is CASSQPGEQQYF. Written as DNA, the CDR3 is TGTGCCAGCAGCCAGCCAGGGGAACAGCAGTACTTC.

This chain connects TRBV15 to TRBJ2-3; 10 nucleotides align to TRBD1. The germline V gene has CDR1 LNHNV and CDR2 YYDKDF (reference sequence). Germline trimming cut 5 bases from V and 3 bases from J; bases unmatched to any gene: 5. The CDR3 loop spans 15 amino acids. In DNA, the CDR3 is TGTGCCACCAGCTGGGGACAGGGGACGACAGATACGCAGTATTTT. This sequence encodes CATSWGQGTTDTQYF.

This chain uses TRBV14 with TRBJ2-2, with a possible D match to TRBD1 (5 bases). The germline V gene has CDR1 SGHDN and CDR2 FVKESK. The CDR3 is 13 amino acids. The V gene lost 2 bases and the J gene lost 6 bases, with 7 bases spanning the gap. The CDR3 nucleotides are TGTGCCAGCAGCCAACAGGGCCCCGGGGAGCTGTTTTTT. Translating gives CASSQQGPGELFF.

V gene TRBV6-5 combines with J gene TRBJ1-2; the D gene is possibly TRBD1 (5 bases). The V gene's germline CDR1 is MNHEY and CDR2 SVGAGI. CDR3 length equals 13 residues. V lost 7 bases and J lost 7, with 16 bases in between. The CDR3 sequence is CASMPGGVGGYTF. The CDR3 nucleotides read TGTGCCAGCATGCCGGGGGGTGTTGGTGGCTACACCTTC.

The chain joins TRBV18 to TRBJ1-1; 8 bases are a match to TRBD1. This CDR3 comprises 17 residues. Germline V gene lookup returns CDR1 KGHSH and CDR2 LQKENI. Trimming cost V 0 bases and J 6 bases; bases outside gene matches: 12. In nucleotides, the CDR3 is TGTGCCAGCTCACCACCGGTTTCTGGACAGGGCCGCCCTGAAGCTTTCTTT. This sequence encodes CASSPPVSGQGRPEAFF.

This chain connects TRBV9 to TRBJ1-1; 10 positions agree with TRBD1. The CDR3 contains 14 residues. J gave up 5 bases and V 3 bases, and 4 bases lay outside the gene matches. Germline V gene lookup returns CDR1 SGDLS and CDR2 YYNGEE. In DNA form, the CDR3 reads TGTGCCAGCAGCGATTGGACAGGGGGGACTGAAGCTTTCTTT. It yields the protein CASSDWTGGTEAFF.

The chain combines TRBV6-2 or TRBV6-3 with TRBJ1-5; D remains unclear. V shed 4 bases and J shed 0 bases, with 13 bases lying between them. This CDR3 has 16 residues. CDR1 is MNHEY, CDR2 SVGEGT, per germline. The chain's CDR3 is CASSSRDIFSNQPQHF. The CDR3 bases are TGTGCCAGCAGTTCACGGGATATATTTAGCAATCAGCCCCAGCATTTT.